This is a list of T cell receptor beta chains from one sample in a study of cytomegalovirus exposure and HLA in healthy donors. Some clones are missing from TCRdb's copy, which holds only in-frame ones; the method was immunoSEQ multiplex PCR. The sample holds around 140,000 clones. Sequenced sample: PBMCs. Receptors were obtained from a man between 18 and 35 years old in good health and CMV-seronegative. CDR3s leave out the opening cysteine and the closing phenylalanine or tryptophan.

length: 13
J: TRBJ1-2
V: TRBV27
CDR3: ASSSSTGWPYGYT

length: 12
J: TRBJ2-7
V: TRBV9
CDR3: ASSAGDSSYEQY

length: 12
J: TRBJ2-7
V: TRBV5-4
CDR3: ASSLGARGDEQY

length: 9
J: -
V: TRBV20-1
CDR3: SARVNYEQY

length: 13
J: TRBJ1-5
V: TRBV29-1
CDR3: SVVIASVGNQPQH

length: 10
J: TRBJ2-5
V: TRBV7-2
CDR3: AKGEGGETQY

length: 13
J: TRBJ1-4
V: TRBV4-3
CDR3: ASSQQVDRWEKLF

length: 13
J: TRBJ1-2
V: TRBV28
CDR3: ASSLGFGPNYGYT

length: 14
J: TRBJ2-1
V: TRBV27
CDR3: ASSFRPGLAKNEQF

length: 15
J: TRBJ2-7
V: TRBV28
CDR3: ASSSPDPRDRSYEQY

length: 15
J: TRBJ2-7
V: TRBV15
CDR3: ATSITPPGQGVSEQY

length: 13
J: TRBJ2-3
V: TRBV21-1
CDR3: ANRGRAGGTDTQY

length: 13
J: TRBJ1-2
V: TRBV5-1
CDR3: ASSLEDRGPDGYT